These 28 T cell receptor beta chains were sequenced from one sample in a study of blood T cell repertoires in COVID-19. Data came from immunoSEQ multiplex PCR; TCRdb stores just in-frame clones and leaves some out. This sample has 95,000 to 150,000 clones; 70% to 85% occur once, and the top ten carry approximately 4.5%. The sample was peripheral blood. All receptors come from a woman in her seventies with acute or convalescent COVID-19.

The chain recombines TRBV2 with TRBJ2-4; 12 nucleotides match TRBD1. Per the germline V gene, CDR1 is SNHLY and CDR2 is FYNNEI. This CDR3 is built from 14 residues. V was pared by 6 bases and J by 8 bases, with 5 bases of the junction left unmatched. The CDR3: CASSEGQGADIQYF. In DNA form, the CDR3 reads TGTGCCAGCAGCGAGGGACAGGGGGCTGACATTCAGTACTTC. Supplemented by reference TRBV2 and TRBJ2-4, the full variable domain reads EPEVTQTPSHQVTQMGQEVILRCVPISNHLYFYWYRQILGQKVEFLVSFYNNEISEKSEIFDDQFSVERPDGSNFTLKIRSTKLEDSAMYFCASSEGQGADIQYFGAGTRLSVL.

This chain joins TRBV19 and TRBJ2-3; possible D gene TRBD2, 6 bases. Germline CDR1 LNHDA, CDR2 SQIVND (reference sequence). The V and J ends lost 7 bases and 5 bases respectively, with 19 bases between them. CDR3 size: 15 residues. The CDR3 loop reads CASTLGTYGGDTQYF. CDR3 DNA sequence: TGTGCCAGTACGCTCGGGACTTACGGGGGAGATACGCAGTATTTT.

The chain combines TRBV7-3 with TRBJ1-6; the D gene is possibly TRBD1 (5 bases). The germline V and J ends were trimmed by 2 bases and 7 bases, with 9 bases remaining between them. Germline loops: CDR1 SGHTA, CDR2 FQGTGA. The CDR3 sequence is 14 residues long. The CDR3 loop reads CASSLSGRNSPLHF. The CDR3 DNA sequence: TGTGCCAGCAGCTTATCAGGGAGGAATTCACCCCTCCACTTT.

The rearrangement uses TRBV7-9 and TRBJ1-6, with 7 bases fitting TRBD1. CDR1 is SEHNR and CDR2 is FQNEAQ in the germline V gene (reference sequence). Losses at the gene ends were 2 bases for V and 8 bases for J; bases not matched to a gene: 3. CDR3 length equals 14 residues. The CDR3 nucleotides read TGTGCCAGCAGCTTATGGGACAGAGATTCACCCCTCCACTTT. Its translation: CASSLWDRDSPLHF. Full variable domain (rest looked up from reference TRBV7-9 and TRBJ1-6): DTGVSQNPRHKITKRGQNVTFRCDPISEHNRLYWYRQTLGQGPEFLTYFQNEAQLEKSRLLSDRFSAERPKGSFSTLEIQRTEQGDSAMYLCASSLWDRDSPLHFGNGTRLTVT.

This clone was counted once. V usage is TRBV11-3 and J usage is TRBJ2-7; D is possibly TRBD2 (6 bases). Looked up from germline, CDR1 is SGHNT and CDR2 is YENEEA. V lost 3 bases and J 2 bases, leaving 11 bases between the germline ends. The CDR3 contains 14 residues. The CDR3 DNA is TGTGCCAGCAGCTTGGGGGGTCAGGCCTACGAGCAGTACTTC. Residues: CASSLGGQAYEQYF. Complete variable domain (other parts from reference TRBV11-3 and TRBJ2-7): EAGVVQSPRYKIIEKKQPVAFWCNPISGHNTLYWYLQNLGQGPELLIRYENEEAVDDSQLPKDRFSAERLKGVDSTLKIQPAELGDSAVYLCASSLGGQAYEQYFGPGTRLTVT.

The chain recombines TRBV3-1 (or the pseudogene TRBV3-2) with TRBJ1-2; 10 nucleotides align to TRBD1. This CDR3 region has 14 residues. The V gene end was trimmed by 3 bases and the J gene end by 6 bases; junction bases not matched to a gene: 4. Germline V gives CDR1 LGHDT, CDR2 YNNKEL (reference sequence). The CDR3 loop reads CASSQRTGGHGYTF. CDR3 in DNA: TGTGCCAGCAGCCAGAGGACAGGGGGACATGGCTACACCTTC.

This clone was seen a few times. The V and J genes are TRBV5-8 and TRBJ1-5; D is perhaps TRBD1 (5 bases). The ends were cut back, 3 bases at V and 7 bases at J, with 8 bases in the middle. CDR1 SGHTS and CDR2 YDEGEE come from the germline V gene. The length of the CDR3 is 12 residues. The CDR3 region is CASSSGRQPQHF. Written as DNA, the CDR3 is TGTGCCAGCAGCTCAGGGAGGCAGCCCCAGCATTTT.

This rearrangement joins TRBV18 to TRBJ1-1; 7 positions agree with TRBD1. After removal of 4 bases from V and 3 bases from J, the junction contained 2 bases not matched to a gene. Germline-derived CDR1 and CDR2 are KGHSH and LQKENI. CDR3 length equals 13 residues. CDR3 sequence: CASSQQGYTEAFF. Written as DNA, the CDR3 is TGTGCCAGCTCACAACAGGGGTACACTGAAGCTTTCTTT.

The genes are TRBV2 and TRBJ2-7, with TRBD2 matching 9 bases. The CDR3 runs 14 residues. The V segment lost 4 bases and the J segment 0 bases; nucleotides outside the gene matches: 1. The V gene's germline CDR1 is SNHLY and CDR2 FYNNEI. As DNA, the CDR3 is TGTGCCAGCAGTGGACTAGCGGACTCCTACGAGCAGTACTTC. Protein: CASSGLADSYEQYF.

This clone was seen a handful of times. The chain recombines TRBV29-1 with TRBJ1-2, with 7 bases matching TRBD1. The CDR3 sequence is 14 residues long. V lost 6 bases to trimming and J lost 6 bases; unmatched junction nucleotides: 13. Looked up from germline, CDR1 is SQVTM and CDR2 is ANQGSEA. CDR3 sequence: CSVLLSGRGDGYTF. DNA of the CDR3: TGCAGCGTCTTATTGTCGGGCAGGGGGGATGGCTACACCTTC.

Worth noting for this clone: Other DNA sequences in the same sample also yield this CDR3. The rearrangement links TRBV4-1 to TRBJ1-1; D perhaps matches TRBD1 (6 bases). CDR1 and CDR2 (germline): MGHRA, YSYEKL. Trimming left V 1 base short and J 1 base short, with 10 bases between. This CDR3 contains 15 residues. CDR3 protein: CASSQGGGANTEAFF. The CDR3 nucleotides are TGCGCCAGCAGCCAAGGGGGGGGCGCGAACACTGAAGCTTTCTTT.

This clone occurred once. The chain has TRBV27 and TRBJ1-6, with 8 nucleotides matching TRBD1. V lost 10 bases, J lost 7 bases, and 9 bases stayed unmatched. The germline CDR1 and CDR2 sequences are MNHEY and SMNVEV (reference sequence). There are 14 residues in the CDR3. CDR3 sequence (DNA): TGTGCCACCTCCCAGGGGGCTAAGAATTCACCCCTCCACTTT. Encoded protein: CATSQGAKNSPLHF.

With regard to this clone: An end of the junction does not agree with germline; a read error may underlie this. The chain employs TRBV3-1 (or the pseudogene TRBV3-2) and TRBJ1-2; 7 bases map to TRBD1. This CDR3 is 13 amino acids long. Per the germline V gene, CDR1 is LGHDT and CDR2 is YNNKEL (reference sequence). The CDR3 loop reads CASSQDPGTENIF. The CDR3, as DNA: TGTGCCAGCAGCCAAGATCCCGGGACAGAGAACATCTTC.

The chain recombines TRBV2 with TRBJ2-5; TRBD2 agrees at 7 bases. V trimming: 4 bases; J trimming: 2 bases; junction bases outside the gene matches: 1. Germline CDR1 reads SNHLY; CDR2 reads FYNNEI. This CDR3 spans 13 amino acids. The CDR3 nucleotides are TGTGCCAGCAGTGGGGAGGGGCAAGAGACCCAGTACTTC. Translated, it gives CASSGEGQETQYF. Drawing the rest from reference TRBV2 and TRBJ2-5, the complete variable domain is EPEVTQTPSHQVTQMGQEVILRCVPISNHLYFYWYRQILGQKVEFLVSFYNNEISEKSEIFDDQFSVERPDGSNFTLKIRSTKLEDSAMYFCASSGEGQETQYFGPGTRLLVL.

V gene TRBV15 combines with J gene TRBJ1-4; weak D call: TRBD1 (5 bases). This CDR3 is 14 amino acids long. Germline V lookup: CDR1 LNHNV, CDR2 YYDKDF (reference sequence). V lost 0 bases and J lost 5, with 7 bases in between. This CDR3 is CATSRDRANEKLFF. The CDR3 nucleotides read TGTGCCACCAGCAGAGACAGGGCGAATGAAAAACTGTTTTTT.

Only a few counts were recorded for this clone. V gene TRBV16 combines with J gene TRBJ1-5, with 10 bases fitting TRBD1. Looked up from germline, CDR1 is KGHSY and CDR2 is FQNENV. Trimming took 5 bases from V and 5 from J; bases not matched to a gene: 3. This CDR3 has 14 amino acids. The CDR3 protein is CASSSTGGDQPQHF. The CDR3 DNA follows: TGTGCCAGCAGCTCGACAGGGGGCGATCAGCCCCAGCATTTT.

CDR3 nucleotides: TGTGCCAGCAGCCGTACTCGAGTTGATACGCAGTATTTT. Translation: CASSRTRVDTQYF. The gene calls are TRBV3-1 (or the pseudogene TRBV3-2) and TRBJ2-3, with no clear D. V was shortened by 4 bases and J by 6 bases, with 11 bases between the two germline ends. CDR3 size: 13 residues. Germline V lookup: CDR1 LGHDT, CDR2 YNNKEL (reference sequence).

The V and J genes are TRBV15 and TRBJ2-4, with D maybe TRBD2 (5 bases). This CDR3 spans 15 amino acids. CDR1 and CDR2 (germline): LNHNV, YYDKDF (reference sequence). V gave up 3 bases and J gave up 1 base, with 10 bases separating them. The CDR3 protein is CATSSSSRAKNIQYF. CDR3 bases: TGTGCCACCAGCAGTTCTAGCAGGGCCAAAAACATTCAGTACTTC.

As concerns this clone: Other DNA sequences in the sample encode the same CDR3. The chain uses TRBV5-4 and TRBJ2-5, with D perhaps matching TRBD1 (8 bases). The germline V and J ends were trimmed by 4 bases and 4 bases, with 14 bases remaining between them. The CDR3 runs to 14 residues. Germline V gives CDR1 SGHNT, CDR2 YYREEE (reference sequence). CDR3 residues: CASSSGTGRETQYF. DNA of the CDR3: TGTGCCAGCAGCAGCGGGACAGGACGAGAGACCCAGTACTTC.

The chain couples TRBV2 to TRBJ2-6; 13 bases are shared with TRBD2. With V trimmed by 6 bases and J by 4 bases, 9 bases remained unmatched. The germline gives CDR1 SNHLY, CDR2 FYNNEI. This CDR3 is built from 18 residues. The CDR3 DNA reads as TGTGCCAGCAGGCAACTAGCGGGGGGGCTGTCCGGGGCCAACGTCCTGACTTTC. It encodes CASRQLAGGLSGANVLTF.

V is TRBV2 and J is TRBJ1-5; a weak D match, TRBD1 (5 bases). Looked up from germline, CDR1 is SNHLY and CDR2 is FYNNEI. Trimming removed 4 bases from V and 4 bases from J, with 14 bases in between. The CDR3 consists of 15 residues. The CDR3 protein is CASSVGRAGNQPQHF. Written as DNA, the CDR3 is TGTGCCAGCAGTGTTGGCAGGGCGGGAAATCAGCCCCAGCATTTT.

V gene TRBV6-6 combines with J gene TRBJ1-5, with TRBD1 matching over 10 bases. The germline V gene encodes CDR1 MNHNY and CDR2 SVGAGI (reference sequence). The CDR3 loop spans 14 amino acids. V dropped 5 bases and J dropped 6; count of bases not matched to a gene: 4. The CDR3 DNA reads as TGTGCCAGCAGTCGACAGGGGGCAAGTCAGCCCCAGCATTTT. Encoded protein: CASSRQGASQPQHF.

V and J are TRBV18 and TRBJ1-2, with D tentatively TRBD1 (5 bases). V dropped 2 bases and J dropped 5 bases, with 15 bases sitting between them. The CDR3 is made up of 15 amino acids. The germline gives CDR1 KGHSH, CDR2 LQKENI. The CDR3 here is CASSPLPGTSYGYTF. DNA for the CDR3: TGTGCCAGCTCACCATTGCCAGGGACTTCGTATGGCTACACCTTC.

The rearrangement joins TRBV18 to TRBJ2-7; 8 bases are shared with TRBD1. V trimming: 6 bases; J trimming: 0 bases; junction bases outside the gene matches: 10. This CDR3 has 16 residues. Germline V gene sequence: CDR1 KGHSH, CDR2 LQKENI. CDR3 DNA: TGTGCCAGCTCTCCCCAGGGGGCTTATATCTCCTACGAGCAGTACTTC. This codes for CASSPQGAYISYEQYF.

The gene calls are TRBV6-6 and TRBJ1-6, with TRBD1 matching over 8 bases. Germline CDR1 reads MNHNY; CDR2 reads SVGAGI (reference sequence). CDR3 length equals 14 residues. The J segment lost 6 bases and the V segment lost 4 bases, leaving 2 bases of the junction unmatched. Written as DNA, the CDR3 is TGTGCCAGCAGTTGGACAGGGAGTAATTCACCCCTCCACTTT. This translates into CASSWTGSNSPLHF.

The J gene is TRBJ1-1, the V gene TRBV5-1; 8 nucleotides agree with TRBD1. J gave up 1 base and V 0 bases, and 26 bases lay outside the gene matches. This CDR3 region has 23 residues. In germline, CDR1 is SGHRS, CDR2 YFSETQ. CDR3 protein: CASSLGYPTSPGQGRIKNTEAFF. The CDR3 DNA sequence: TGCGCCAGCAGCTTGGGTTACCCGACAAGCCCCGGACAGGGACGAATTAAGAACACTGAAGCTTTCTTT.

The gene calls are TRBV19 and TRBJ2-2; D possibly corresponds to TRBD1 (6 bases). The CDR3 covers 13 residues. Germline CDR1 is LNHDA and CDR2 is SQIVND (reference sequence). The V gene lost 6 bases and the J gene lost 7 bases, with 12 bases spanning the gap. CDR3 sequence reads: CASSRAGVGELFF. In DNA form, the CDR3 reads TGTGCCAGTAGCAGGGCAGGGGTCGGGGAGCTGTTTTTT.

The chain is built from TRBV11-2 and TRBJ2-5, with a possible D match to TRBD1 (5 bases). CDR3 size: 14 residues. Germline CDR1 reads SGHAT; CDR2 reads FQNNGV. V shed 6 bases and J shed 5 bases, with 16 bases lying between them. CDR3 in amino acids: CASRDAGQGETQYF. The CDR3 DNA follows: TGTGCCAGCAGGGACGCAGGGCAAGGGGAGACCCAGTACTTC.